The rows below give T cell receptor beta chains drawn from one sample of a study of blood T cell repertoires in COVID-19. Libraries were prepared by immunoSEQ multiplex PCR; TCRdb keeps only in-frame clonotypes and omits some of them. Here the sample spans about 110,000 clones, approximately 80% being singletons. What was sequenced was peripheral blood. The receptors derive from an elderly woman with active or convalescent COVID-19. CDR3s include the opening cysteine and the closing phenylalanine or tryptophan. A D gene is named only where the DNA matches it firmly. The size entry is marked missing in some rows and otherwise reads once, few, many or a size class.

>TRBD1|TRBJ1-1|TRBV11-2|-
CASSRQGGLEAFF
TGTGCCAGCAGCCGGCAGGGGGGATTAGAAGCTTTCTTT
>-|TRBJ1-2|TRBV28|once
CASDGTFGGYTF
TGTGCCAGCGACGGGACATTCGGGGGCTACACCTTC
>-|TRBJ2-7|TRBV10-2|-
CASARDTFSYEQYF
TGCGCCAGCGCCCGGGACACATTTTCATACGAGCAGTACTTC
>-|TRBJ2-4|TRBV29-1|once
CSGGEENIQYF
TGCAGCGGGGGAGAGGAAAACATTCAGTACTTC
>TRBD2|TRBJ2-7|TRBV7-8|once
CASSFGLAAEQYF
TGTGCCAGCAGCTTTGGACTAGCGGCCGAGCAGTACTTC
>-|TRBJ1-5|TRBV2|-
CASSEARLPLPPQPQHF
TGTGCCAGCAGTGAAGCCCGTCTCCCACTCCCCCCTCAGCCCCAGCATTTT
>TRBD2|TRBJ2-3|TRBV7-2|few
CASSLYTSGGTDTQYF
TGTGCCAGCAGCTTGTACACTAGCGGGGGCACAGATACGCAGTATTTT
>-|TRBJ1-2|TRBV7-8|-
CASSLEAHPNYGYTF
TGTGCCAGCAGCTTAGAAGCGCACCCTAACTATGGCTACACCTTC
>TRBD2|TRBJ2-7|TRBV19|-
CASSLATSGYEQYF
TGTGCCAGTAGTCTTGCGACTAGCGGATACGAGCAGTACTTC
>-|TRBJ2-5|TRBV30|-
CAWSEAGRQETQYF
TGTGCCTGGAGTGAAGCGGGTCGACAAGAGACCCAGTACTTC
>-|TRBJ2-3|TRBV5-1|-
CASRGRTDRPTDTQYF
TGCGCCAGCAGGGGTAGAACGGACAGACCCACAGATACGCAGTATTTT
>-|TRBJ2-7|TRBV6-1|-
CASRRGSYEQYF
TGTGCCAGCAGGCGAGGTTCCTACGAGCAGTACTTC
>-|TRBJ2-3|TRBV10-3|-
CAISEPSAGLSYF
TGTGCCATCAGTGAGCCCAGCGCGGGACTCTCATATTTT
>TRBD1|TRBJ2-1|TRBV7-3|-
CASSSGQGPYNEQFF
TGTGCCAGCAGCTCGGGACAGGGGCCCTACAATGAGCAGTTCTTC
>-|TRBJ1-4|TRBV6-5|-
CASSPDRGGEKLFF
TGTGCCAGCAGCCCCGACAGAGGCGGTGAAAAACTGTTTTTT
>-|TRBJ1-6|TRBV25-1|-
CASSDRVRLHF
TGTGCCAGCAGTGACAGGGTACGCCTCCACTTT